What follows are 22 T cell receptor beta chains derived from one specimen sequenced in a study of shared clonotypes between healthy human individuals. Produced via immunoSEQ multiplex PCR; TCRdb's table is partial and in-frame only. The table has roughly 1 million clones, approximately 70% seen once; the top ten hold around 1.4%. The sample taken for sequencing was memory CD4+ T cells sorted from blood. Described subset: CD45RA-negative fraction. The receptors were gathered from a young man in good health.

This clone was detected once. The chain combines TRBV6-1 with TRBJ1-1; D call uncertain. This CDR3 spans 14 amino acids. V was clipped by 2 bases and J by 2 bases, with 9 bases between them. Germline V gives CDR1 MNHNS, CDR2 SASEGT. CDR3 loop: CASSEQFLNTEAFF. The CDR3 nucleotides read TGTGCCAGCAGTGAACAGTTTCTTAACACTGAAGCTTTCTTT.

This clone was seen at least ten times. Other DNA sequences from this sample encode an identical CDR3 as well. V gene TRBV27 combines with J gene TRBJ1-2; 9 nucleotides agree with TRBD1. The V segment lost 5 bases and the J segment 2 bases; nucleotides outside the gene matches: 6. Germline-derived CDR1 and CDR2 are MNHEY and SMNVEV (reference sequence). This CDR3 is built from 15 residues. Here the CDR3 reads CASSPGTGRNYGYTF. For the CDR3, the DNA is TGTGCCAGCAGTCCTGGGACAGGGAGGAACTATGGCTACACCTTC.

V gene TRBV4-1 combines with J gene TRBJ1-1; a weak D match, TRBD1 (6 bases). The CDR3 contains 16 residues. Germline assignment: CDR1 MGHRA and CDR2 YSYEKL. V was clipped by 2 bases and J by 0 bases, with 13 bases between them. The CDR3, as DNA: TGCGCCAGCAGCCAATGGCCGGACAGAATGAACACTGAAGCTTTCTTT. Protein: CASSQWPDRMNTEAFF.

The CDR3 is CSVDGTSGGTDTQYF. The CDR3 coding sequence is TGCAGCGTCGACGGGACTAGCGGGGGGACAGATACGCAGTATTTT. The gene calls are TRBV29-1 and TRBJ2-3, with 15 bases aligning to TRBD2. This CDR3 contains 15 residues. Looked up from germline, CDR1 is SQVTM and CDR2 is ANQGSEA. The V gene end was trimmed by 6 bases and the J gene end by 3 bases; junction bases not matched to a gene: 4.

This sequence joins TRBV7-2 and TRBJ1-2, with 8 bases aligning to TRBD1. V was pared by 5 bases and J by 7 bases, with 6 bases of the junction left unmatched. The germline V gene encodes CDR1 SGHTA and CDR2 FQGNSA. The CDR3 sequence is 13 residues long. CDR3 sequence (DNA): TGTGCCAGCAGCCCGGACAGGGTCTCTGGCTACACCTTC. Its translation is CASSPDRVSGYTF. The variable domain in full, with the rest retrieved from reference TRBV7-2 and TRBJ1-2, is GAGVSQSPSNKVTEKGKDVELRCDPISGHTALYWYRQSLGQGLEFLIYFQGNSAPDKSGLPSDRFSAERTGGSVSTLTIQRTQQEDSAVYLCASSPDRVSGYTFGSGTRLTVV.

This chain uses TRBV6-1 with TRBJ1-6; possibly TRBD1 for D (6 bases). This CDR3 spans 14 amino acids. CDR1 is MNHNS and CDR2 is SASEGT in the germline V gene. Trimming took 3 bases from V and 6 from J, leaving 9 bases between them. CDR3 coding DNA: TGTGCCAGCAGTGAGAGGGGGTTTAATTCACCCCTCCACTTT. Translation gives CASSERGFNSPLHF.

The V call is TRBV11-3, the J call TRBJ2-5, with a tentative D call TRBD2 (6 bases). CDR1 SGHNT and CDR2 YENEEA come from the germline V gene. There are 13 residues in the CDR3. Trimming took off 1 base at V and 11 bases at J, with 14 bases between the two ends. The CDR3 sequence is CASSLGGDAGQYF. DNA of the CDR3: TGTGCCAGCAGCTTAGGGGGTGACGCGGGGCAGTACTTC.

The chain uses TRBV21-1 and TRBJ1-4. TRBV21-1 is shown as a pseudogene. This CDR3 is 19 amino acids long. The CDR3 loop reads CASSKVSCGGDATNEKLFF. Here the CDR3 DNA reads TGTGCCAGCAGCAAAGTTTCATGCGGGGGAGACGCAACTAATGAAAAACTGTTTTTT.

This clone was found a few times. CDR3 coding DNA: TGTGCCTGGAGTTTCCGTCGGGGTGGCTACACCTTC. Its protein product is CAWSFRRGGYTF. V usage is TRBV30 and J usage is TRBJ1-2; no reliable D call. With 2 bases removed from V and 7 bases from J, the gap between germline ends came to 11 bases. Germline V gene lookup returns CDR1 GTSNPN and CDR2 SVGIG (reference sequence). The CDR3 totals 12 residues.

The rearrangement uses TRBV18 and TRBJ1-5, with D maybe TRBD1 (6 bases). From germline, CDR1 is KGHSH and CDR2 LQKENI. The germline V and J ends were trimmed by 3 bases and 4 bases, with 13 bases remaining between them. The CDR3 length is 15 residues. The CDR3 is CASSPAGAVNQPQHF. For the CDR3, the DNA is TGTGCCAGCTCACCGGCGGGGGCCGTGAATCAGCCCCAGCATTTT.

Here the CDR3 reads CASSQRTGLPNSPLHF. CDR3 DNA: TGCGCCAGCAGCCAGAGAACGGGACTCCCTAATTCACCCCTCCACTTT. The chain couples TRBV4-3 to TRBJ1-6; D possibly corresponds to TRBD1 (5 bases). CDR3 size: 16 residues. Germline-derived CDR1 and CDR2 are LGHNA and YSLEER. The V end was cut by 3 bases, the J end by 6 bases, with 15 bases between.

This clone has just a few counts. This chain joins TRBV2 and TRBJ2-3; no clear D. The CDR3 runs 14 residues. V was shortened by 3 bases and J by 2 bases, with 9 bases between the two germline ends. The germline V gene has CDR1 SNHLY and CDR2 FYNNEI. The CDR3 is CASSDRLFTDTQYF. The DNA of the CDR3 is TGTGCCAGCAGTGACAGACTCTTCACAGATACGCAGTATTTT.

This CDR3 is CASSQGYNQPQHF. CDR3 nucleotides: TGCGCCAGCAGTCAGGGCTACAATCAGCCCCAGCATTTT. The chain carries TRBV10-1 and TRBJ1-5, with TRBD1 as a possible D gene (5 bases). The V end was cut by 5 bases, the J end by 3 bases, with 8 bases between. This CDR3 has 13 residues. The V gene's germline CDR1 is WNHNN and CDR2 SYGVQD (reference sequence).

This chain joins TRBV6-5 and TRBJ2-5; the match to TRBD1 covers 9 bases. The V gene's germline CDR1 is MNHEY and CDR2 SVGAGI. V gave up 6 bases and J gave up 7 bases; unmatched junction bases: 6. This CDR3 spans 13 amino acids. The CDR3 nucleotides are TGTGCCAGCAGCCGGGACAGGGACGGGACCCAGTACTTC. Encoded protein: CASSRDRDGTQYF.

This clone is a singleton in its sample. The gene calls are TRBV11-3 and TRBJ1-1; D is possibly TRBD1 (6 bases). This CDR3 has 18 residues. Germline lookup yields CDR1 SGHNT and CDR2 YENEEA. Trimming removed 0 bases at V and 6 bases at J, with 23 bases between. The CDR3 loop reads CASSLDSVDRWRGAEAFF. The CDR3, as DNA: TGTGCCAGCAGCTTAGATTCGGTAGACAGGTGGAGAGGGGCTGAAGCTTTCTTT.

The J gene is TRBJ2-7, the V gene TRBV13, with D possibly TRBD2 on 5 matching bases. Germline V gene data show CDR1 as PRHDT and CDR2 as FYEKMQ (reference sequence). The CDR3 contains 14 residues. Trimming took off 6 bases at V and 0 bases at J, with 12 bases between the two ends. CDR3 loop: CASREWSGSYEQYF. The CDR3 DNA reads as TGTGCCAGCAGAGAGTGGAGCGGCTCCTACGAGCAGTACTTC.

The gene calls are TRBV6-5 and TRBJ2-1; 8 positions agree with TRBD2. V gave up 7 bases and J gave up 7 bases; unmatched junction bases: 3. This CDR3 is built from 12 residues. The germline gives CDR1 MNHEY, CDR2 SVGAGI. The CDR3 reads CASKSSGNEQFF. The CDR3 coding sequence is TGTGCCAGCAAGTCTAGCGGGAATGAGCAGTTCTTC.

The V gene is TRBV4-1, the J gene TRBJ2-2; perhaps TRBD1 as D (5 bases). There are 16 residues in the CDR3. Trimming took off 1 base at V and 1 base at J, with 10 bases between the two ends. CDR1 and CDR2 (germline): MGHRA, YSYEKL. CDR3: CASSQGPRVNTGELFF. CDR3 coding DNA: TGCGCCAGCAGCCAAGGGCCCAGGGTGAACACCGGGGAGCTGTTTTTT.

The chain carries TRBV28 and TRBJ2-4; 15 bases map to TRBD2. V shed 6 bases and J 0 bases; nucleotides not matched to a gene: 3. This CDR3 is 17 amino acids long. Germline V gene data show CDR1 as MDHEN and CDR2 as SYDVKM. This CDR3 reads CASRRTSGGEAKNIQYF. CDR3 DNA: TGTGCCAGCAGGAGGACTAGCGGGGGGGAAGCCAAAAACATTCAGTACTTC.

V and J are TRBV6-6 and TRBJ1-2, with D possibly being TRBD1 (5 bases). Germline CDR1 is MNHNY and CDR2 is SVGAGI (reference sequence). Trimming cost V 4 bases and J 3 bases, with 12 bases left between them. The length of the CDR3 is 14 residues. DNA for the CDR3: TGTGCCAGCAGTTCTGAGGGAGGGGACTATGGCTACACCTTC. Translated, it gives CASSSEGGDYGYTF.

The V gene is TRBV9, the J gene TRBJ2-3; D unclear. CDR1 and CDR2 from the germline V gene are SGDLS and YYNGEE. Between the trimmed V and J ends, which lost 4 bases and 2 bases, there was a span of 8 bases. The CDR3 spans 13 residues. The CDR3 protein is CASSLSYTDTQYF. The CDR3 DNA follows: TGTGCCAGCAGCCTCAGTTACACAGATACGCAGTATTTT. Variable domain in full (rest from reference TRBV9 and TRBJ2-3): DSGVTQTPKHLITATGQRVTLRCSPRSGDLSVYWYQQSLDQGLQFLIQYYNGEERAKGNILERFSAQQFPDLHSELNLSSLELGDSALYFCASSLSYTDTQYFGPGTRLTVL.

This rearrangement joins TRBV6-5 to TRBJ1-4, with D perhaps TRBD1 (5 bases). Germline CDR1 MNHEY, CDR2 SVGAGI. This CDR3 has 12 amino acids. Trimming cost V 6 bases and J 9 bases, with 11 bases left between them. As DNA, the CDR3 is TGTGCCAGCAGGACAGCAGACAAAAAACTGTTTTTT. Protein sequence: CASRTADKKLFF.